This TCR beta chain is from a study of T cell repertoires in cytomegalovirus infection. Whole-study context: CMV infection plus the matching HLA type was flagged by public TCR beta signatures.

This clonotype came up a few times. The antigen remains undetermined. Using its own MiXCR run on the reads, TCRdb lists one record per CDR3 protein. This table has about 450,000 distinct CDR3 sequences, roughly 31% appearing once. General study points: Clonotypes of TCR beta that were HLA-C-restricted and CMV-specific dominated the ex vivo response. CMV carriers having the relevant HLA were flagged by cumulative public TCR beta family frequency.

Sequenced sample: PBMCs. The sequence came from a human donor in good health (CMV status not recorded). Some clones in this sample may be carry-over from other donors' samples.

The CDR3, as DNA: TGCAGTGGAGAAAGGGACCCCCTCGGTGAGCAGTTCTTC. Translation: CSGERDPLGEQFF. The chain joins TRBV20-1 to TRBJ2-1; D might be TRBD1 or TRBD2, each matching 5 bases. The germline V gene encodes CDR1 DFQATT and CDR2 SNEGSKA (reference sequence). The CDR3 runs 13 residues. Trimming cost V 7 bases and J 9 bases, with 19 bases left between them.